This TCR beta chain was identified during a study of T-cell memory formation after mild COVID-19. General study points: There was a balanced CD4/CD8 profile in clones contracting day 15 to 85, and later expanders leaned CD4+. Certain responding clones were present in pre-infection memory, suggesting participation of cross-reactive memory.

To note about this clonotype: Antigen unknown.

After 5'RACE with constant-segment primers, TCR alpha and TCR beta cDNA libraries carrying sample barcodes and UMIs were obtained. TCRdb fed the 5' RACE reads into MiXCR, producing one record per CDR3 protein. The sample yields 210,000 or so distinct CDR3 sequences, around 30% seen once. Germline CDR1 reads SEHNR; CDR2 reads FQNEAQ (reference sequence). V dropped 5 bases and J dropped 2 bases, with 12 bases sitting between them. The CDR3 loop spans 14 amino acids. This clonotype originated in an adult woman who had mild COVID-19 (a few samples of this study predate the infection). Cell type and time point are not known. Sample: PBMCs or a T cell subset sorted from them (not recorded which). This sequence joins TRBV7-9 and TRBJ1-2; D is perhaps TRBD1 (6 bases). The CDR3 region has the DNA TGTGCCAGCAGCCCCCTGGGGGGCAACTATGGCTACACCTTC. Amino acids: CASSPLGGNYGYTF.